Following are 21 T cell receptor beta chains from one sample sequenced in a study of cytomegalovirus exposure and HLA in healthy donors (dated by TCRdb to about 2017). Library preparation employed the immunoSEQ multiplex PCR assay. The clones in this table, taken by TCRdb from immuneACCESS, are in-frame only. Not every clone is retained; where verified, under half of the shortfall comes from an unresolved V gene, and the cause of the rest is unknown. The sample table contains about 340,000 clones; only one count was recorded for roughly 88% of them. The ten largest clones represent more than 0.8% of the sample. What was sequenced was PBMCs. All receptors derive from a woman aged 18-30 years in good health and CMV-seronegative.

The genes are TRBV6-1 and TRBJ2-1, with TRBD2 identical over 8 bases. The CDR3 is 13 amino acids. Germline CDR1 and CDR2: MNHNS and SASEGT. V was pared by 10 bases and J by 9 bases, with 11 bases of the junction left unmatched. The CDR3 DNA is TGTGCCATCCATAGCGGGATGGGGCTTGAGCAGTTCTTC. Translated: CAIHSGMGLEQFF.

The rearrangement uses TRBV6-6 and TRBJ2-7, with D possibly being TRBD1 (6 bases). V lost 8 bases, J lost 6 bases, and 20 bases lay in between. CDR1 MNHNY and CDR2 SVGAGI come from the germline V gene (reference sequence). This CDR3 contains 14 residues. The CDR3 bases are TGTGCCAGCGTCGCGGAACAATGGGGGCTCGAGCAGTACTTC. Its protein is CASVAEQWGLEQYF.

The chain is built from TRBV29-1 and TRBJ2-7, with D perhaps matching TRBD2 (6 bases). This CDR3 region has 14 residues. V gave up 0 bases and J gave up 6 bases, with 15 bases separating them. Per germline, CDR1 SQVTM and CDR2 ANQGSEA. The CDR3 nucleotides read TGCAGCGTTGAAGATCAGGCGGGAAGTGGCGAGCAGTACTTC. Its protein is CSVEDQAGSGEQYF.

The genes are TRBV7-9 and TRBJ1-2, with TRBD1 matching 9 bases. This CDR3 is 15 amino acids long. Germline assignment: CDR1 SEHNR and CDR2 FQNEAQ (reference sequence). The V segment lost 5 bases and the J segment 0 bases; nucleotides outside the gene matches: 4. The CDR3 region has the DNA TGTGCCAGCAGCCCTCGGGACAGGGCTAACTATGGCTACACCTTC. Protein product: CASSPRDRANYGYTF.

The rearrangement uses TRBV7-2 and TRBJ1-1; tentatively, D is TRBD1 (6 bases). The V and J ends lost 5 bases and 4 bases respectively, with 20 bases between them. Germline assignment: CDR1 SGHTA and CDR2 FQGNSA. The CDR3 has 16 amino acids. CDR3 DNA sequence: TGTGCCAGCAGCCCAATCACGGGGGGGGGCCGCACTGAAGCTTTCTTT. This codes for CASSPITGGGRTEAFF. Full variable domain (outside the CDR3, taken from reference TRBV7-2 and TRBJ1-1): GAGVSQSPSNKVTEKGKDVELRCDPISGHTALYWYRQSLGQGLEFLIYFQGNSAPDKSGLPSDRFSAERTGGSVSTLTIQRTQQEDSAVYLCASSPITGGGRTEAFFGQGTRLTVV.

The J gene is TRBJ1-1, the V gene TRBV5-4; 8 bases map to TRBD1. CDR3 length equals 16 residues. The germline gives CDR1 SGHNT, CDR2 YYREEE (reference sequence). The V gene end was trimmed by 0 bases and the J gene end by 6 bases; junction bases not matched to a gene: 10. CDR3 sequence reads: CASSLGFRDRYSEAFF. The DNA of the CDR3 is TGTGCCAGCAGCTTGGGTTTTCGGGACAGGTACTCTGAAGCTTTCTTT. Based on the CDR3 plus reference TRBV5-4 and TRBJ1-1, the full variable domain is ETGVTQSPTHLIKTRGQQVTLRCSSQSGHNTVSWYQQALGQGPQFIFQYYREEENGRGNFPPRFSGLQFPNYSSELNVNALELDDSALYLCASSLGFRDRYSEAFFGQGTRLTVV.

This chain uses TRBV15 with TRBJ1-2; 7 bases are a match to TRBD1. V lost 1 base and J lost 5; bases outside the gene matches: 4. The V gene's germline CDR1 is LNHNV and CDR2 YYDKDF (reference sequence). The CDR3 has 14 residues. The CDR3 spells CATSRVGQVYGYTF. CDR3 sequence (DNA): TGTGCCACCAGCAGAGTAGGACAGGTATATGGCTACACCTTC.

The gene calls are TRBV7-3 and TRBJ1-2; 7 bases are shared with TRBD1. Germline V gene lookup returns CDR1 SGHTA and CDR2 FQGTGA. This CDR3 spans 15 amino acids. Germline trimming cut 0 bases from V and 7 bases from J; bases unmatched to any gene: 8. CDR3 nucleotides: TGTGCCAGCAGCTTAACGCCGACAGGGCTTGGTGGCTACACCTTC. It specifies CASSLTPTGLGGYTF.

The chain recombines TRBV29-1 with TRBJ1-1; 7 bases align to TRBD1. After removal of 1 base from V and 3 bases from J, the junction contained 14 bases not matched to a gene. Germline assignment: CDR1 SQVTM and CDR2 ANQGSEA. The length of the CDR3 is 17 residues. The CDR3 nucleotides are TGCAGCGTTGAAGGGGAGGTACAGGGGCCGGGTCACACTGAAGCTTTCTTT. Translation: CSVEGEVQGPGHTEAFF.

This chain uses TRBV5-8 with TRBJ2-7, with D possibly being TRBD2 (5 bases). V lost 4 bases, J lost 0 bases, and 11 bases lay in between. Germline V gene data show CDR1 as SGHTS and CDR2 as YDEGEE. This CDR3 contains 14 residues. The CDR3, as DNA: TGTGCCAGCAGCGCGAGGGCGAGCTCCTACGAGCAGTACTTC. Encoded protein: CASSARASSYEQYF.

The rearrangement uses TRBV5-4 and TRBJ2-7; D perhaps matches TRBD1 (6 bases). Germline V gives CDR1 SGHNT, CDR2 YYREEE (reference sequence). CDR3 length: 14 residues. Trimming took off 4 bases at V and 0 bases at J, with 11 bases between the two ends. The DNA for the CDR3 is TGTGCCAGCAGCCTAGAGGACAGCTCCTACGAGCAGTACTTC. Its protein is CASSLEDSSYEQYF.

The chain combines TRBV7-2 with TRBJ2-3; D is uncertain. The CDR3 has 16 residues. V lost 0 bases and J 2 bases, leaving 12 bases between the germline ends. The germline V gene has CDR1 SGHTA and CDR2 FQGNSA. Here the CDR3 reads CASSLAVRRSTDTQYF. Written as DNA, the CDR3 is TGTGCCAGCAGCTTAGCAGTTCGGCGGTCCACAGATACGCAGTATTTT.

The V gene is TRBV15, the J gene TRBJ2-2; 10 bases fit TRBD1. This CDR3 comprises 15 residues. The J segment lost 7 bases and the V segment lost 6 bases, leaving 8 bases of the junction unmatched. Germline CDR1 LNHNV, CDR2 YYDKDF (reference sequence). CDR3 sequence (DNA): TGTGCCACCAGAAGGGGACAGGGGACGATCGGGGAGCTGTTTTTT. This translates into CATRRGQGTIGELFF. Based on the CDR3 plus reference TRBV15 and TRBJ2-2, the full variable domain is DAMVIQNPRYQVTQFGKPVTLSCSQTLNHNVMYWYQQKSSQAPKLLFHYYDKDFNNEADTPDNFQSRRPNTSFCFLDIRSPGLGDTAMYLCATRRGQGTIGELFFGEGSRLTVL.

CDR3 region: CASSLRDGRDYGYTF. CDR3 bases: TGTGCCAGCAGCCTGCGGGATGGTAGGGACTATGGCTACACCTTC. J is TRBJ1-2 and V is TRBV7-2; the D is unclear. Trimming left V 5 bases short and J 3 bases short, with 16 bases between. The germline CDR1 and CDR2 sequences are SGHTA and FQGNSA. The CDR3 covers 15 residues.

A note on this clone: The sample holds other DNA sequences that translate to the same CDR3. The rearrangement links TRBV28 to TRBJ1-5, with D perhaps matching TRBD1 (5 bases). This CDR3 comprises 12 residues. From germline, CDR1 is MDHEN and CDR2 SYDVKM. V was clipped by 3 bases and J by 7 bases, with 7 bases between them. CDR3 loop: CASSFGGQPQHF. The DNA for the CDR3 is TGTGCCAGCAGTTTCGGGGGGCAGCCCCAGCATTTT.

The V call is TRBV5-4, the J call TRBJ2-5; D might be TRBD2 (5 bases). Germline-derived CDR1 and CDR2 are SGHNT and YYREEE (reference sequence). V lost 4 bases to trimming and J lost 4 bases, with 17 bases between them. This CDR3 has 15 amino acids. The CDR3 sequence: CASSPQLGAGETQYF. The CDR3 bases are TGTGCCAGCAGCCCTCAATTGGGTGCGGGAGAGACCCAGTACTTC. Drawing the rest from reference TRBV5-4 and TRBJ2-5, the complete variable domain is ETGVTQSPTHLIKTRGQQVTLRCSSQSGHNTVSWYQQALGQGPQFIFQYYREEENGRGNFPPRFSGLQFPNYSSELNVNALELDDSALYLCASSPQLGAGETQYFGPGTRLLVL.

This clone was seen a single time. The CDR3 spells CASSYSGTGSSYEQYF. CDR3 nucleotides: TGTGCCAGCAGTTACTCAGGGACCGGGAGCTCCTACGAGCAGTACTTC. V is TRBV6-5 and J is TRBJ2-7, with D possibly matching TRBD2 (6 bases). The CDR3 covers 16 residues. V was pared by 0 bases and J by 0 bases, with 12 bases between. Germline values: CDR1 MNHEY, CDR2 SVGAGI.

The chain employs TRBV19 and TRBJ1-1; 8 bases fit TRBD1. This CDR3 has 14 amino acids. J lost 0 bases, V lost 9 bases, and 6 bases had no gene match. CDR1 LNHDA and CDR2 SQIVND come from the germline V gene (reference sequence). The CDR3 is CASGTGLMNTEAFF. CDR3 in DNA: TGTGCCAGCGGGACAGGCTTGATGAACACTGAAGCTTTCTTT.

This rearrangement joins TRBV25-1 to TRBJ2-7; 14 bases match TRBD2. J lost 2 bases, V lost 10 bases, and 13 bases had no gene match. CDR3 length equals 17 residues. Per the germline V gene, CDR1 is MGHDK and CDR2 is SYGVNS. The CDR3 DNA sequence: TGTGCCAACAAGACTAGCGGGAGGGCTGCCCTTCCCTACGAGCAGTACTTC. Translated, it gives CANKTSGRAALPYEQYF.

This chain connects TRBV2 to TRBJ2-2, with 8 positions matching TRBD1. CDR3 length: 14 residues. The germline gives CDR1 SNHLY, CDR2 FYNNEI. V was pared by 2 bases and J by 7 bases, with 3 bases of the junction left unmatched. CDR3 sequence reads: CASSEQGADGELFF. DNA of the CDR3: TGTGCCAGCAGTGAACAGGGGGCGGACGGGGAGCTGTTTTTT. Full variable domain (remainder filled in from reference TRBV2 and TRBJ2-2): EPEVTQTPSHQVTQMGQEVILRCVPISNHLYFYWYRQILGQKVEFLVSFYNNEISEKSEIFDDQFSVERPDGSNFTLKIRSTKLEDSAMYFCASSEQGADGELFFGEGSRLTVL.

The V gene is TRBV21-1, the J gene TRBJ2-7; whether TRBD1, the table's D call, matches the DNA was not checked. TRBV21-1 corresponds to a pseudogene. The CDR3 contains 15 residues. The CDR3 sequence is CASSKGQGPSYEQYF. The CDR3 bases are TGTGCCAGCAGCAAAGGGCAGGGGCCCTCCTACGAGCAGTACTTC.